These 10 T cell receptor beta chains were all obtained from the same sample, sequenced in a study of cytomegalovirus exposure and HLA in healthy donors. The PCR employed 60 Vbeta primers together with 13 Jbeta primers. The table came from immunoSEQ multiplex PCR; TCRdb's copy has only in-frame clones and leaves some out. The table for this sample gives around 210,000 clones. Sample: PBMCs. Receptors were obtained from a woman in her 30s in good health and CMV-seropositive.

The CDR3 region has the DNA TGTGCCAGCAGCTTGAGGGTTGCTAGCCATGAGCAGTTCTTC. Translation: CASSLRVASHEQFF. The chain is built from TRBV7-4 and TRBJ2-1; TRBD2 might be the D (5 bases). V was pared by 3 bases and J by 8 bases, with 14 bases between. Germline CDR1 SGHVT, CDR2 SQSDAQ. The CDR3 sequence is 14 residues long. Complete variable domain (other parts from reference TRBV7-4 and TRBJ2-1): GAGVSQSPRYKVAKRGRDVALRCDSISGHVTLYWYRQTLGQGSEVLTYSQSDAQRDKSGRPSGRFSAERPERSVSTLKIQRTEQGDSAVYLCASSLRVASHEQFFGPGTRLTVL.

V is TRBV5-5 and J is TRBJ1-2, with 8 bases aligning to TRBD1. The CDR3 is 15 amino acids. Germline V gene data show CDR1 as SGHKS and CDR2 as YYEKEE (reference sequence). Unmatched junction bases numbered 10, after V lost 5 bases and J lost 4 bases. The CDR3: CASSPGGQEFYGYTF. The CDR3 DNA reads as TGTGCCAGCAGTCCGGGGGGACAGGAGTTCTATGGCTACACCTTC.

V and J are TRBV11-2 and TRBJ2-1, with D perhaps matching TRBD2 (5 bases). Germline CDR1 reads SGHAT; CDR2 reads FQNNGV. Trimming pared 8 bases from V and 4 bases from J, leaving 12 bases between. This CDR3 has 13 residues. The CDR3 loop is CASLKRGYNEQFF. CDR3 sequence (DNA): TGTGCCAGCCTTAAACGGGGTTACAATGAGCAGTTCTTC.

The chain links TRBV29-1 to TRBJ2-5, with D possibly TRBD1 on 6 matching bases. Trimming took 7 bases from V and 0 from J, leaving 15 bases between them. CDR3 length: 14 amino acids. Germline V lookup: CDR1 SQVTM, CDR2 ANQGSEA. The CDR3 DNA is TGCAGCGGAACAGGGAGATTGTACCAAGAGACCCAGTACTTC. This gives the protein CSGTGRLYQETQYF.

V is TRBV19 and J is TRBJ1-4; possible D gene TRBD1, 6 bases. Germline CDR1 is LNHDA and CDR2 is SQIVND (reference sequence). Trimming took off 5 bases at V and 4 bases at J, with 11 bases between the two ends. The CDR3 is 14 residues long. The CDR3 protein is CASSVQGINEKLFF. CDR3 DNA: TGTGCCAGTAGTGTCCAGGGGATTAATGAAAAACTGTTTTTT.

The chain is built from TRBV4-1 and TRBJ1-5; 7 positions agree with TRBD1. The J segment lost 7 bases and the V segment lost 0 bases, leaving 12 bases of the junction unmatched. Germline V lookup: CDR1 MGHRA, CDR2 YSYEKL. The CDR3 is 17 residues long. CDR3 coding DNA: TGCGCCAGCAGCCAAGAGGGAAGGGGGACAGAAGGACAGCCCCAGCATTTT. Protein product: CASSQEGRGTEGQPQHF.

This chain uses TRBV6-5 with TRBJ1-5, with a possible D match to TRBD1 (6 bases). Germline V gene lookup returns CDR1 MNHEY and CDR2 SVGAGI. This CDR3 region has 13 residues. Trimming removed 6 bases at V and 7 bases at J, with 13 bases between. CDR3 nucleotide sequence: TGTGCCAGCAGCCAACAGGGATACCAGCCCCAGCATTTT. Its translation: CASSQQGYQPQHF.

The V gene is TRBV4-3, the J gene TRBJ2-1; possibly TRBD2 for D (5 bases). The CDR3 extends over 15 amino acids. The V and J ends lost 0 bases and 9 bases respectively, with 15 bases between them. Germline V gives CDR1 LGHNA, CDR2 YSLEER. The CDR3 region is CASSQDRTLLGEQFF. The CDR3, as DNA: TGCGCCAGCAGCCAAGATAGGACTTTGCTCGGTGAGCAGTTCTTC.

The chain joins TRBV7-8 to TRBJ1-6; 7 bases match TRBD1. V shed 5 bases, J shed 8 bases, and the junction held 3 bases outside the gene matches. Germline V CDR1 and CDR2: SGHVS, FQNEAQ. The CDR3 is 13 amino acids. DNA of the CDR3: TGTGCCAGCAGCCCCGGACAGGATTCACCCCTCCACTTT. This encodes CASSPGQDSPLHF.

The J gene is TRBJ2-7, the V gene TRBV4-3, with a tentative D call TRBD1 (6 bases). This CDR3 is 14 amino acids long. V was shortened by 2 bases and J by 5 bases, with 13 bases between the two germline ends. Germline V CDR1 and CDR2: LGHNA, YSLEER. The CDR3 spells CASSQFYRVNEQYF. DNA of the CDR3: TGCGCCAGCAGCCAATTCTACAGGGTGAACGAGCAGTACTTC.